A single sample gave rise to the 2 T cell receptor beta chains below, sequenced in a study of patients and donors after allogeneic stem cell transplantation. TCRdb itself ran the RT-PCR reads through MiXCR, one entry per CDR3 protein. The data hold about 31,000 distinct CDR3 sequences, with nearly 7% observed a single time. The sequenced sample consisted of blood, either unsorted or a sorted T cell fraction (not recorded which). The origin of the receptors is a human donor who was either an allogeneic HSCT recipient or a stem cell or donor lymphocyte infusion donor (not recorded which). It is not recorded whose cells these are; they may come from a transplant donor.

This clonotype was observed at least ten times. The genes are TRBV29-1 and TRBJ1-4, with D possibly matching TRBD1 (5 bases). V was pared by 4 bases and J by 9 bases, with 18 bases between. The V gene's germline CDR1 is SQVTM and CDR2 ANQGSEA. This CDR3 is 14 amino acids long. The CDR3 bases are TGCAGCGTTGCGCCTGACATAGGACAAAAAAAACTGTTTTTT. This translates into CSVAPDIGQKKLFF.

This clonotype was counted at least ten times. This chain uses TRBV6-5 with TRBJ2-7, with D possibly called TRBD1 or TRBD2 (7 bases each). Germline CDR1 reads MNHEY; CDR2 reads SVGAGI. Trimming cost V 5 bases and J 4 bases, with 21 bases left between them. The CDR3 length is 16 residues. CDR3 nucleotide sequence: TGTGCCAGCAGTGGGCGGGAGCCTCTACAGGGGTACGAGCAGTACTTC. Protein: CASSGREPLQGYEQYF.